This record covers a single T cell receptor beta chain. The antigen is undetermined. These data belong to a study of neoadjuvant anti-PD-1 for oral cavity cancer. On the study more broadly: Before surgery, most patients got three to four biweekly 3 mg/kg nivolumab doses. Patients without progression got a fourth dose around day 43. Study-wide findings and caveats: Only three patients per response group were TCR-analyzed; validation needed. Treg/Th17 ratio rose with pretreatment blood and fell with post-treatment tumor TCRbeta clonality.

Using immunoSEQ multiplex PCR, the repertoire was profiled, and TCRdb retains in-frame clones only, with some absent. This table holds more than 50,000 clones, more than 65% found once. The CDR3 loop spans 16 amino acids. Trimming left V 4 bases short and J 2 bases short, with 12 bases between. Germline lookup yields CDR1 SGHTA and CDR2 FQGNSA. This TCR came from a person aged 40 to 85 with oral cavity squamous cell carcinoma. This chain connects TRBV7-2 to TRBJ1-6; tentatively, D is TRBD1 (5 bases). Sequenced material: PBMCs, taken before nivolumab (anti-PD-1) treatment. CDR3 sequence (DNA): TGTGCCAGCAGCTCCAGACAGAGGACCTATAATTCACCCCTCCACTTT. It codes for CASSSRQRTYNSPLHF.